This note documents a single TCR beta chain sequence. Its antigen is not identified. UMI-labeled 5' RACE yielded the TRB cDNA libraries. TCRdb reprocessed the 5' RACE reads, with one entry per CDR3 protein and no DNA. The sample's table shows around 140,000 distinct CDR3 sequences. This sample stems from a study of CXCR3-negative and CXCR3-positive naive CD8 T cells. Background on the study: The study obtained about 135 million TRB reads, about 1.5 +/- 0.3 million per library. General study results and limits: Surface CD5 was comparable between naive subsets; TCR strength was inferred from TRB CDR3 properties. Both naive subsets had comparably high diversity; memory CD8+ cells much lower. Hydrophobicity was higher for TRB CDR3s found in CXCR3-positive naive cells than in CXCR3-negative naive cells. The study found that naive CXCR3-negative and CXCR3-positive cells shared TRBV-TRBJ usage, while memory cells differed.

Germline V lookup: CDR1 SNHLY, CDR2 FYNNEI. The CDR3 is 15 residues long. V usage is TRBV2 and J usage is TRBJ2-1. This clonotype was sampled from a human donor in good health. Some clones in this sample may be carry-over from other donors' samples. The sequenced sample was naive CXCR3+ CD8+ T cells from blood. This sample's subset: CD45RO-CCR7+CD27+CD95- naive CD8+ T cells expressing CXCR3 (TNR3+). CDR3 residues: CASSETGSSYNEQFF. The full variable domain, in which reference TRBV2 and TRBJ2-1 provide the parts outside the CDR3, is EPEVTQTPSHQVTQMGQEVILRCVPISNHLYFYWYRQILGQKVEFLVSFYNNEISEKSEIFDDQFSVERPDGSNFTLKIRSTKLEDSAMYFCASSETGSSYNEQFFGPGTRLTVL.